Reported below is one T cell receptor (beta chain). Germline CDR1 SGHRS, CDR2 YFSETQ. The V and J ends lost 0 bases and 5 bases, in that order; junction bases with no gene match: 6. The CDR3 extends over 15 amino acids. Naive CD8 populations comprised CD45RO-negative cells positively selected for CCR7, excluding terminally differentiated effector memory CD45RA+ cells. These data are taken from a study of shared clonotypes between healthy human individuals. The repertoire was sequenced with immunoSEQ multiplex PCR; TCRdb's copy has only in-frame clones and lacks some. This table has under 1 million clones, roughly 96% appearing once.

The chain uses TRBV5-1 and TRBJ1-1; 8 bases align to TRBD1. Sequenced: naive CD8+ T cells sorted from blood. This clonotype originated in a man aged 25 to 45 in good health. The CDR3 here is CASSLETGAKTEAFF. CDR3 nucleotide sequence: TGCGCCAGCAGCTTGGAGACAGGGGCCAAAACTGAAGCTTTCTTT.